The following is a T cell receptor beta chain sequence with its context. The specificity of this receptor is unknown. Within one base of it there is no much larger clone, and no base qualities were kept. Another Seattle source contributed samples from volunteer blood donors who had recovered from COVID-19. Whole blood was collected in K2EDTA tubes by collaborating institutions according to the institutions' own protocols. For TCRbeta analysis, collaborator samples were shipped as frozen whole blood, as isolated PBMCs, or as DNA extracted from either sample type. TCRbeta CDR3 regions were amplified from genomic DNA by means of the immunoSEQ Assay, a bias-controlled multiplex PCR. The original pipeline was this. Nucleated cell counts per sample were estimated from amplification of reference gene primers within the assay. To quantify the absolute abundance of each unique TCRbeta CDR3 rearrangement, sequence reads were collapsed and filtered. For each sample, productive Simpson clonality was calculated as the square root of Simpson's diversity index across productive rearrangements. TCRdb re-hosts the immuneACCESS table, in-frame sequences only. Its copies lack some clones; in the studies checked, an unresolved V gene accounts for under half of them, and the cause for the rest is not known. V and J calls plus clone size are reproduced from that table; the DNA served to infer D and trimming. The sample profile shows approximately 130,000 clones; 70% to 90% of them were found once. Of the sample, about a sixth falls within the top ten clones.

These data belong to a study of blood T cell repertoires in COVID-19 (dated by TCRdb to the early 2020s). About the full investigation: The collaborator samples originated in the United States, Italy and Spain and spanned the acute and convalescent phases of COVID-19. The material from the prospective study consisted of cDNA or gDNA derived from T cells, B-cell-depleted T cells, or PBMCs. Deeply sampled blood TCRbeta repertoires from subjects exposed to, actively infected with, or recovered from COVID-19 were included in the dataset. The repertoires were made available in a free public database intended to serve as a resource for research on the immune response to SARS-CoV-2. The samples were drawn from the first 160 participants of the ongoing ImmuneRACE study and from about 1,200 subjects provided by 6 global collaborators. A de-identified subject ID, COVID-19 status, age in years and sex were almost always included in the sample metadata. HLA class I and class II types, where available, came from metadata supplied by the sample provider rather than from assay-based typing. Study-wide findings and limitations: How much clinical and demographic metadata was included differed by source and by participant, and the metadata was provided uncurated.

Cut back by 0 bases and 7 bases, the V and J ends lie 10 bases apart. CDR1 SGHRS and CDR2 YFSETQ were looked up in the germline V gene. Spanning cysteine to phenylalanine, the CDR3 consists of 13 amino acids. Only the CDR3 portion is preserved as DNA: 39 bases, with reading frame beginning at the first base. The chain is assembled from TRBV5-1 and TRBJ1-2, with an unclear D gene assignment. The clonotype was recovered from a woman aged 45-59 years who had recovered from COVID-19. Material for sequencing was peripheral blood. The DNA sequence reads TGCGCCAGCAGCTTGGGGGAGGCGCGTGGCTACACCTTC. It codes for CASSLGEARGYTF.